This is a list of T cell receptor beta chains from one sample in a study of T cell changes during pregnancy in multiple sclerosis. Using immunoSEQ multiplex PCR, the repertoire was profiled, and TCRdb retains in-frame clones only, with some absent. The table shows tens of thousands of clones, with 91% occurring only once. The sequencing used peripheral blood, collected in the third trimester of pregnancy. These receptors were collected from a female donor in good health, enrolled as a control in a pregnancy study. The CDR3 runs from the conserved cysteine through the conserved F or W.

v_gene	j_gene	CDR3aa
TRBV2	TRBJ1-3	CASSERGPHSTGNTIYF
TRBV5-1	TRBJ1-2	CASSPGGVESVAYGYTF
TRBV19	TRBJ1-4	CASTPGQGGEKLFF
TRBV28	TRBJ1-5	CASSLPNQPQHF
TRBV4-3	TRBJ2-3	CASSQWTSGLSDTQYF
TRBV11-3	TRBJ2-7	CASSLQGALGDEQYF
TRBV6-1	TRBJ2-7	CASSELAYEQYF
TRBV9	TRBJ2-7	CASSVAREEQYF
TRBV19	TRBJ1-4	CASSIYRKGEKLFF
TRBV28	TRBJ1-1	CASIKHKGSRAEAFF
TRBV5-6	TRBJ1-4	CASSSPWGGNEKLFF
TRBV10-1	TRBJ1-1	CASSNSGQGKVNTEAFF
TRBV6-5	TRBJ2-7	CASSYSRVGTPYEQYF
TRBV19	TRBJ1-2	CASSIDYWAPSSYTF
TRBV14	TRBJ2-7	CASSQELAGGKQYF
TRBV25-1	TRBJ1-2	CASGADPNYGYTF
TRBV6-5	TRBJ2-7	CASSYSRRDEQYF
TRBV5-1	TRBJ1-4	CASSLARGGDEKLFF
TRBV28	TRBJ1-2	CASSPGQLYGYTF
TRBV21-1	TRBJ2-7	CASSKTGQYYEQYF
TRBV9	TRBJ2-5	CASSVGTGQETQYF
TRBV4-3	TRBJ2-7	CASSQGQQLYEQYF
TRBV5-6	TRBJ1-1	CASTTLGRGRTEAFF
TRBV6-5	TRBJ2-1	CASSYSVSLEDEQFF
TRBV18	TRBJ2-7	CASSPGHGAYEQYF
TRBV7-9	TRBJ2-1	CASSSDRGWGNEQFF
TRBV7-9	TRBJ1-5	CASSLGAGDSNQPQHF
TRBV14	TRBJ1-3	CASSRLRGNTIYF
TRBV19	TRBJ1-1	CASREPNTEAFF
TRBV6-1	TRBJ2-3	CASLTLAGGPNTQYF
TRBV5-1	TRBJ1-6	CASSLARQGSSYNSPLHF
TRBV9	TRBJ2-7	CASSVEAGGSYEQYF
TRBV18	TRBJ1-1	CASSPPTVKNTEAFF
TRBV6-4	TRBJ1-1	CASSRVSGDRVNTEAFF
TRBV6-5	TRBJ1-1	CASWTGGTEAFF
TRBV4-1	TRBJ2-5	CASSQDRTSGGPGRVETQYF
TRBV9	TRBJ1-3	CASSPRTGEGNTIYF
TRBV9	TRBJ1-1	CASSYSGYEAFF
TRBV4-1	TRBJ2-2	CASSQVASGSWELFF
TRBV5-1	TRBJ2-2	CASSSLEGYTGELFF
TRBV7-2	TRBJ2-5	CASSTGLAVETQYF
TRBV28	TRBJ1-1	CATIGGITEAFF
TRBV10-3	TRBJ2-1	CAIRITSGDSYNEQFF
TRBV19	TRBJ2-7	CASSIRHDRYEQYF
TRBV5-1	TRBJ1-2	CASSWPGQDYGYTF
TRBV7-6	TRBJ1-3	CASSSPWQGSSGNTIYF
TRBV18	TRBJ2-1	CASSRAGAAYNEQFF